This T cell receptor (beta chain) was documented in a study of OX40 agonist ivuxolimab in advanced cancers. Study findings and constraints: Expanded peripheral T-cell antigen specificity went undetermined. Expanded clones were, on average, more numerous in CD8+ T cells than in CD4+.

With regard to this clone: Its target is unknown.

There are 12 residues in the CDR3. Trimming cost V 5 bases and J 1 base, with 4 bases left between them. CDR1 is SEHNR and CDR2 is FQNEAQ in the germline V gene (reference sequence). TCRdb's table, derived via immunoSEQ multiplex PCR, lists solely in-frame clones and lacks some. This sample has some 150,000 clones, with 85% to 95% found just once. Systemic immunosuppression or autoimmune disease history was grounds to exclude patients. At baseline, cycle 4 day 1, and cycle 7 day 1, blood was sampled. The sample was CD4+ or CD8+ T cells sorted from blood, taken in a trial of the OX40 agonist ivuxolimab. V is TRBV7-9 and J is TRBJ2-3; D remains ambiguous. This receptor was obtained from an adult with an advanced solid tumor such as melanoma, head and neck, liver or kidney cancer. DNA of the CDR3: TGTGCCAGCAGCCCAGGCACAGATACGCAGTATTTT. Protein sequence: CASSPGTDTQYF.